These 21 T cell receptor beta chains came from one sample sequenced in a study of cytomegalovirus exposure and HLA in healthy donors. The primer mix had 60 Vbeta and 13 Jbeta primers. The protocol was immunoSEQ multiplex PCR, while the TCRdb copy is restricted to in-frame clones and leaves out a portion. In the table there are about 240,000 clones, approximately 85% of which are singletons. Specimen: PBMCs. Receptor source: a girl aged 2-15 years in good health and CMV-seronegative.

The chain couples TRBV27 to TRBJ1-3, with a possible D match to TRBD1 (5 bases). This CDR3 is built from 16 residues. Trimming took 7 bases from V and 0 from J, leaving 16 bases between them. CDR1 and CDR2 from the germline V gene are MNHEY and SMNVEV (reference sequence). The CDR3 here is CASTMGGVSSGNTIYF. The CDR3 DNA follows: TGTGCCAGCACCATGGGGGGGGTAAGCTCTGGAAACACCATATATTTT.

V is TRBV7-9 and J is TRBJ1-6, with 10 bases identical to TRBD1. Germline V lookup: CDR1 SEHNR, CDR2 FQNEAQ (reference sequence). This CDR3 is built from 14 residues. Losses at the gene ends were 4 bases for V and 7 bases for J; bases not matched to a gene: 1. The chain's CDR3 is CASSWTGGNSPLHF. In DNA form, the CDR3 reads TGTGCCAGCAGCTGGACAGGGGGGAATTCACCCCTCCACTTT.

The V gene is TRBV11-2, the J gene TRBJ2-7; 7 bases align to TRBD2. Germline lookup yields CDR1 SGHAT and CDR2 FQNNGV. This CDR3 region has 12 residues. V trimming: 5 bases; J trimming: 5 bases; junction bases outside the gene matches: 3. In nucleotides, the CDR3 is TGTGCCAGCAGCCTGAGCGGGGACGAGCAGTACTTC. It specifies CASSLSGDEQYF.

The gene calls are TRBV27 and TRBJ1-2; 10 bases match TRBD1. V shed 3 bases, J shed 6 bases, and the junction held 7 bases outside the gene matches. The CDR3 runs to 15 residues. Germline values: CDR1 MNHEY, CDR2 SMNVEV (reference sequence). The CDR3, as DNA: TGTGCCAGCAGTTTGAGACAGGGGGCGATTGATGGCTACACCTTC. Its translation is CASSLRQGAIDGYTF.

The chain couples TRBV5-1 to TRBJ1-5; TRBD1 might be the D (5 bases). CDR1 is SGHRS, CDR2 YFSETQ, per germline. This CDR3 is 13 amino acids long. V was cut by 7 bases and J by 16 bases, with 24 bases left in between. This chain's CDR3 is CASLGHLTALTHF. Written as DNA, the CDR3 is TGCGCCAGCCTAGGACACTTAACCGCCCTAACCCATTTT.

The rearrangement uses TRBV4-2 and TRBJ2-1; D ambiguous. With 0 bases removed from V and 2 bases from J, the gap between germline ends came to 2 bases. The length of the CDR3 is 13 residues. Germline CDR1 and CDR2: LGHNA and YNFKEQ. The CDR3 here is CASSQDTYNEQFF. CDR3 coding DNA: TGTGCCAGCAGCCAAGACACCTACAATGAGCAGTTCTTC.

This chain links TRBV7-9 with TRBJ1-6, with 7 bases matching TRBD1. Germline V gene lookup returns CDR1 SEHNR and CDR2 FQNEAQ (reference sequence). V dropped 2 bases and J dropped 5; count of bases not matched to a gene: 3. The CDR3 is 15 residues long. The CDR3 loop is CASSLTGTDNSPLHF. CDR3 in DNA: TGTGCCAGCAGCTTAACCGGGACAGATAATTCACCCCTCCACTTT.

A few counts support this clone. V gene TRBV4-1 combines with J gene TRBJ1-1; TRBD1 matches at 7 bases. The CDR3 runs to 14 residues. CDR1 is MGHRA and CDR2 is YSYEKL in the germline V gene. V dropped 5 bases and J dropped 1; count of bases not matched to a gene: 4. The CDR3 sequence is CASSVYRGNTEAFF. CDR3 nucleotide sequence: TGCGCCAGCAGCGTCTACAGGGGGAACACTGAAGCTTTCTTT.

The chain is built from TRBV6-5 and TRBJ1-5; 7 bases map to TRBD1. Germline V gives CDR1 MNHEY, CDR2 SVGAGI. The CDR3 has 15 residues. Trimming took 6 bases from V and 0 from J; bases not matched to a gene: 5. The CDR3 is CASSDWDSSNQPQHF. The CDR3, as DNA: TGTGCCAGCAGCGATTGGGACAGTAGCAATCAGCCCCAGCATTTT.

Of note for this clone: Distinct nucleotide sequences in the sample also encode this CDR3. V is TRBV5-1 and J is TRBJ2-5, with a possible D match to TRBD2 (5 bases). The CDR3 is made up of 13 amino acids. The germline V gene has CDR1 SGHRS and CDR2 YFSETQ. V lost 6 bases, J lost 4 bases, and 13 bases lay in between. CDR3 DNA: TGCGCCAGCACCCTGGACGGGGTAGAGACCCAGTACTTC. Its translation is CASTLDGVETQYF.

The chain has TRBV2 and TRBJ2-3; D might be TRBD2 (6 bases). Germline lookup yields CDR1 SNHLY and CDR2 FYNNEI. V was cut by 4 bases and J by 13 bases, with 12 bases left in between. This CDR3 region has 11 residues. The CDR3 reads CASSAGGIKYF. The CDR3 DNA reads TGTGCCAGCAGTGCCGGGGGAATTAAGTATTTT.

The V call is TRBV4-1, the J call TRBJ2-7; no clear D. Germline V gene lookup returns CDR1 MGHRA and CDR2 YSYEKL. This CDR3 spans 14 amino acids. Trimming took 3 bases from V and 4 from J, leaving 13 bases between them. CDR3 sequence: CASSQKQPGYEQYF. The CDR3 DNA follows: TGCGCCAGCAGCCAGAAACAGCCTGGATACGAGCAGTACTTC.

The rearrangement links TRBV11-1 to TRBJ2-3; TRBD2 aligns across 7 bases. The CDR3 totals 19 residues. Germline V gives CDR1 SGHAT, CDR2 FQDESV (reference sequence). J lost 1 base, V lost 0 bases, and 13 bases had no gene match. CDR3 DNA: TGTGCCAGCAGCTTAGCTAGTGGCCTACTAGCGTTCGGCACAGATACGCAGTATTTT. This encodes CASSLASGLLAFGTDTQYF.

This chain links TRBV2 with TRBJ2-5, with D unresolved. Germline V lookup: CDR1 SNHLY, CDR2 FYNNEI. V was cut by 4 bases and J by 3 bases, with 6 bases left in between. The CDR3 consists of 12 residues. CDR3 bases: TGTGCCAGCAGTGTAGAGGAAGAGACCCAGTACTTC. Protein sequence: CASSVEEETQYF.

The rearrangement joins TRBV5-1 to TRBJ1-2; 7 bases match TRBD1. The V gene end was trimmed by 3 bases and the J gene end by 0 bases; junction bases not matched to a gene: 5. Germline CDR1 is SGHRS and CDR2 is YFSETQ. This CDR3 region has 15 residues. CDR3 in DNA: TGCGCCAGCAGCTCCAGGGACAGACCTAACTATGGCTACACCTTC. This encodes CASSSRDRPNYGYTF.

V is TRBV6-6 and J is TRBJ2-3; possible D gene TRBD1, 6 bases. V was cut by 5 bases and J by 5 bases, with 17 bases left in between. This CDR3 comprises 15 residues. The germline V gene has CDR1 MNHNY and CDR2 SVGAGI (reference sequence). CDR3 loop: CASSETGSSRDTQYF. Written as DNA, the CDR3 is TGTGCCAGCAGTGAGACAGGCTCCAGCCGAGATACGCAGTATTTT.

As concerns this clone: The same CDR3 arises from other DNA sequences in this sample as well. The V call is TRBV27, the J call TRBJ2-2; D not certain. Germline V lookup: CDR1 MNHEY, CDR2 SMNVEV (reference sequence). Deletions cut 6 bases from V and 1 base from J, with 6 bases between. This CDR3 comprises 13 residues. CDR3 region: CASSSGNTGELFF. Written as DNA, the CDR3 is TGTGCCAGCAGCTCAGGGAACACCGGGGAGCTGTTTTTT.

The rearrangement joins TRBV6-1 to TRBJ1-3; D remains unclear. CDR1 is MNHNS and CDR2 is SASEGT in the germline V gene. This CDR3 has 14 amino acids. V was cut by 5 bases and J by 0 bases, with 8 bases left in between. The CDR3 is CASSRYSSGNTIYF. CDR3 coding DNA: TGTGCCAGCAGTCGCTACAGCTCTGGAAACACCATATATTTT.

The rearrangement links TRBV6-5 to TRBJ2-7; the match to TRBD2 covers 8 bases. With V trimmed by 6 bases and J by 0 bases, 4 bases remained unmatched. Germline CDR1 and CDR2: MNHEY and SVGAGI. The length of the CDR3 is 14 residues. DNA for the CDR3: TGTGCCAGCAGCCAGCGGGAGAGCTCCTACGAGCAGTACTTC. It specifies CASSQRESSYEQYF.

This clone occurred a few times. The CDR3 DNA sequence: TGTGCCAGCTCGACGACAGGACACTTCCTGGGGGGGGCCAACGTCCTGACTTTC. Its translation is CASSTTGHFLGGANVLTF. The chain carries TRBV18 and TRBJ2-6; D might be TRBD1 (6 bases). Germline CDR1 is KGHSH and CDR2 is LQKENI. The V gene lost 6 bases and the J gene lost 4 bases, with 22 bases spanning the gap. This CDR3 has 18 amino acids.

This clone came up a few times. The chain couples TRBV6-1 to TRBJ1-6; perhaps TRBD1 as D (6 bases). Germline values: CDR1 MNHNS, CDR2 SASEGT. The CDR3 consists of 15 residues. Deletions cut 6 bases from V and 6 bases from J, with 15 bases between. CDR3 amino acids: CASRGGGKFNSPLHF. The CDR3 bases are TGTGCCAGCAGAGGGGGGGGTAAGTTTAATTCACCCCTCCACTTT.